Presented here are 27 T cell receptor beta chains from one specimen sequenced in a study of human T cells and chemical hapten exposure. Library preparation tagged each individual cDNA molecule with a unique molecular identifier. Using its own MiXCR run on the reads, TCRdb lists one record per CDR3 protein. The sample lists 100,000 to 150,000 distinct CDR3 sequences, around 9% occurring once. Extraction of total RNA was performed on unfractionated whole blood. Input material: whole blood. The source of these receptors is a human donor in good health. Some clones in this sample may be carry-over from other donors' samples.

The table lists this clonotype with a few counts. The genes are TRBV5-1 and TRBJ2-7; D not certain. Germline CDR1 is SGHRS and CDR2 is YFSETQ. V was pared by 0 bases and J by 6 bases, with 10 bases between. The length of the CDR3 is 13 residues. The CDR3 loop is CASSLGTPGEQYF. For the CDR3, the DNA is TGCGCCAGCAGCTTGGGGACCCCCGGCGAGCAGTACTTC.

This clonotype was detected many times. The V call is TRBV20-1, the J call TRBJ1-4; D possibly corresponds to TRBD1 (6 bases). V was shortened by 6 bases and J by 7 bases, with 12 bases between the two germline ends. The CDR3 loop spans 12 amino acids. Germline V CDR1 and CDR2: DFQATT, SNEGSKA (reference sequence). Here the CDR3 DNA reads TGCAGTGCCCGAGGGGGTGGTGAAAAACTGTTTTTT. Encoded protein: CSARGGGEKLFF.

This clonotype came up many times. Germline and junction disagree at one end, which may indicate a read error. The J gene is TRBJ1-3, the V gene TRBV5-4; D might be TRBD1 (5 bases). Germline values: CDR1 SGHNT, CDR2 YYREEE (reference sequence). This CDR3 comprises 15 residues. The CDR3 nucleotides are TGTGTCAGCAGCCCAGGGACGGGCTCTGGAAACACCATATATTTT. Translated: CVSSPGTGSGNTIYF.

This clonotype was seen only a few times. CDR3 protein: CAISVDRHLNEKLFF. The CDR3 region has the DNA TGTGCCATCAGTGTTGACCGACACCTTAATGAAAAACTGTTTTTT. The chain employs TRBV10-3 and TRBJ1-4; no reliable D call. V gave up 4 bases and J gave up 4 bases, with 13 bases separating them. Germline CDR1 reads ENHRY; CDR2 reads SYGVKD. The CDR3 has 15 residues.

The rearrangement links TRBV12-3 or TRBV12-4 to TRBJ2-3, with 7 bases identical to TRBD2. CDR3 length equals 15 residues. The junction had 7 bases not matched to a gene; V was cut back by 4 bases and J by 3 bases. The chain's CDR3 is CASSSRLAVTDTQYF. CDR3 nucleotide sequence: TGTGCCAGCAGTTCCAGACTAGCCGTGACAGATACGCAGTATTTT.

This sequence joins TRBV10-3 and TRBJ2-2; TRBD1 is a possible D gene (5 bases). This CDR3 spans 15 amino acids. Germline CDR1 and CDR2: ENHRY and SYGVKD. V shed 4 bases and J shed 2 bases, with 11 bases lying between them. CDR3 residues: CAISGKDRNTGELFF. CDR3 sequence (DNA): TGTGCCATCAGTGGGAAAGACAGAAACACCGGGGAGCTGTTTTTT.

This clonotype was seen a few times. The CDR3 reads CSVAQGAWNIQYF. DNA of the CDR3: TGCAGCGTCGCACAGGGGGCTTGGAACATTCAGTACTTC. The V and J genes are TRBV29-1 and TRBJ2-4, with 9 bases aligning to TRBD1. Germline CDR1 SQVTM, CDR2 ANQGSEA. After removal of 6 bases from V and 7 bases from J, the junction contained 7 bases not matched to a gene. The CDR3 is 13 amino acids.

The sample holds a few counts of this clonotype. The chain couples TRBV12-3 or TRBV12-4 to TRBJ1-5; D perhaps matches TRBD1 (6 bases). The CDR3 runs to 15 residues. The V end was cut by 4 bases, the J end by 0 bases, with 10 bases between. This chain's CDR3 is CASSSGDTSNQPQHF. The CDR3 DNA follows: TGTGCCAGCAGTTCGGGGGACACTAGCAATCAGCCCCAGCATTTT.

This clonotype has more than one count but fewer than ten. J is TRBJ2-6 and V is TRBV19; D remains ambiguous. V was pared by 7 bases and J by 2 bases, with 21 bases between. The CDR3 has 18 amino acids. CDR1 is LNHDA, CDR2 SQIVND, per germline (reference sequence). DNA of the CDR3: TGTGCCAGTAAAACGACCCTACGTCTGGCCCCTGGGGCCAACGTCCTGACTTTC. Its protein is CASKTTLRLAPGANVLTF. Supplemented by reference TRBV19 and TRBJ2-6, the full variable domain reads DGGITQSPKYLFRKEGQNVTLSCEQNLNHDAMYWYRQDPGQGLRLIYYSQIVNDFQKGDIAEGYSVSREKKESFPLTVTSAQKNPTAFYLCASKTTLRLAPGANVLTFGAGSRLTVL.

The sample holds a few counts of this clonotype. This chain uses TRBV7-2 with TRBJ2-7, with D hard to call. Trimming removed 5 bases at V and 0 bases at J, with 11 bases between. The CDR3 extends over 14 amino acids. CDR1 SGHTA and CDR2 FQGNSA come from the germline V gene. The CDR3 DNA follows: TGTGCCAGCAGCACCGACCCGAGCTCCTACGAGCAGTACTTC. Its translation: CASSTDPSSYEQYF.

J is TRBJ2-1 and V is TRBV29-1, with TRBD2 as a possible D gene (6 bases). The V end lost 0 bases, the J end lost 6 bases, and 15 bases lay between the germline ends. This CDR3 has 15 residues. CDR1 and CDR2 from the germline V gene are SQVTM and ANQGSEA. The CDR3: CSVEDPRGRSNEQFF. The CDR3 DNA sequence: TGCAGCGTTGAAGATCCCCGGGGGAGAAGCAATGAGCAGTTCTTC.

Only a few counts were recorded for this clonotype. The chain employs TRBV12-3 or TRBV12-4 and TRBJ2-2, with 10 bases lining up with TRBD1. The CDR3 sequence is 16 residues long. After removal of 4 bases from V and 5 bases from J, the junction contained 7 bases not matched to a gene. Here the CDR3 reads CASSSSGTGVTGELFF. The DNA of the CDR3 is TGTGCCAGCAGTTCCTCCGGGACAGGGGTTACCGGGGAGCTGTTTTTT.

This clonotype has at least ten counts. The chain employs TRBV12-3 or TRBV12-4 and TRBJ1-1; D is unresolved. V was trimmed by 2 bases and J by 0 bases, leaving 7 bases between them. This CDR3 has 14 residues. CDR3 DNA sequence: TGTGCCAGCAGTTTACGGCAATTGAACACTGAAGCTTTCTTT. Its translation: CASSLRQLNTEAFF.

This clonotype was seen a single time. The chain couples TRBV7-2 to TRBJ2-1; 9 nucleotides match TRBD2. The CDR3 is made up of 14 amino acids. V trimming: 6 bases; J trimming: 6 bases; junction bases outside the gene matches: 6. Germline values: CDR1 SGHTA, CDR2 FQGNSA. CDR3 protein: CASRGTSSFNEQFF. As DNA, the CDR3 is TGTGCCAGCAGGGGGACTAGCAGTTTCAATGAGCAGTTCTTC.

This chain connects TRBV11-3 to TRBJ2-3; 9 bases line up with TRBD2. CDR1 is SGHNT and CDR2 is YENEEA in the germline V gene. V shed 4 bases, J shed 0 bases, and the junction held 5 bases outside the gene matches. This CDR3 is 16 amino acids long. The CDR3 bases are TGTGCCAGCAGCTCAACAGCGGGAGGTAGCACAGATACGCAGTATTTT. Its translation: CASSSTAGGSTDTQYF.

This clonotype appeared a few times. This chain connects TRBV5-1 to TRBJ1-6; 9 positions agree with TRBD1. Germline CDR1 is SGHRS and CDR2 is YFSETQ. CDR3 length equals 15 residues. The trim removed 4 bases at V and 5 bases at J, leaving 4 bases unmatched. CDR3 bases: TGCGCCAGCAGCCCGGGGGACAGGGATAATTCACCCCTCCACTTT. As protein: CASSPGDRDNSPLHF.

This clonotype was recorded at least ten times. The chain joins TRBV11-2 to TRBJ1-6; D unclear. V gave up 1 base and J gave up 0 bases, with 10 bases separating them. Germline V gene sequence: CDR1 SGHAT, CDR2 FQNNGV. CDR3 length: 17 amino acids. CDR3 sequence reads: CASSLVGISSYNSPLHF. For the CDR3, the DNA is TGTGCCAGCAGCTTAGTAGGCATTAGCTCCTATAATTCACCCCTCCACTTT. The whole variable domain, filled in from reference TRBV11-2 and TRBJ1-6, reads EAGVAQSPRYKIIEKRQSVAFWCNPISGHATLYWYQQILGQGPKLLIQFQNNGVVDDSQLPKDRFSAERLKGVDSTLKIQPAKLEDSAVYLCASSLVGISSYNSPLHFGNGTRLTVT.

This clonotype was seen ten or more times. V gene TRBV5-1 combines with J gene TRBJ1-2; D perhaps matches TRBD1 (5 bases). Trimming cost V 0 bases and J 1 base, with 13 bases left between them. Germline V lookup: CDR1 SGHRS, CDR2 YFSETQ. The CDR3 totals 16 residues. The CDR3 reads CASSLVGGRVNYGYTF. CDR3 sequence (DNA): TGCGCCAGCAGCTTGGTCGGGGGTCGGGTTAACTATGGCTACACCTTC. Looking up the rest from reference TRBV5-1 and TRBJ1-2 gives the full variable domain: KAGVTQTPRYLIKTRGQQVTLSCSPISGHRSVSWYQQTPGQGLQFLFEYFSETQRNKGNFPGRFSGRQFSNSRSEMNVSTLELGDSALYLCASSLVGGRVNYGYTFGSGTRLTVV.

The sample holds a few counts of this clonotype. The chain recombines TRBV10-3 with TRBJ2-7; D possibly corresponds to TRBD1 (6 bases). Trimming cost V 7 bases and J 3 bases, with 13 bases left between them. This CDR3 has 13 residues. The germline V gene encodes CDR1 ENHRY and CDR2 SYGVKD. This CDR3 is CAITRQDNYEQYF. The DNA for the CDR3 is TGTGCCATCACTCGACAGGATAACTACGAGCAGTACTTC.

In this sample, this clonotype turned up a few times. The chain combines TRBV12-3 or TRBV12-4 with TRBJ2-7, with 10 bases matching TRBD1. This CDR3 has 16 amino acids. The J segment lost 4 bases and the V segment lost 7 bases, leaving 13 bases of the junction unmatched. DNA of the CDR3: TGTGCCAGCACCCTTTCGGGGGGACAGGGGATGTACGAGCAGTACTTC. Translated: CASTLSGGQGMYEQYF.

A few counts support this clonotype. V gene TRBV7-7 combines with J gene TRBJ2-2, with 9 bases fitting TRBD1. The CDR3 has 14 amino acids. The V and J ends lost 5 bases and 7 bases, in that order; junction bases with no gene match: 5. The germline V gene encodes CDR1 SSHAT and CDR2 FNYEAQ (reference sequence). CDR3 amino acids: CASSRTGVGGELFF. The CDR3 nucleotides are TGTGCCAGCAGCCGGACAGGGGTTGGCGGGGAGCTGTTTTTT.

This clonotype was counted at least ten times. The V and J genes are TRBV20-1 and TRBJ1-1; no clear D gene. CDR3 length: 14 amino acids. V lost 0 bases and J 1 base, leaving 9 bases between the germline ends. Per germline, CDR1 DFQATT and CDR2 SNEGSKA (reference sequence). The CDR3 loop reads CSARDGRGNTEAFF. For the CDR3, the DNA is TGCAGTGCTAGAGATGGCAGAGGGAACACTGAAGCTTTCTTT.

The rearrangement uses TRBV5-4 and TRBJ1-4; D unclear. Germline V lookup: CDR1 SGHNT, CDR2 YYREEE (reference sequence). Trimming removed 0 bases at V and 6 bases at J, with 6 bases between. The CDR3 has 13 amino acids. CDR3 residues: CASSLEWDEKLFF. In nucleotides, the CDR3 is TGTGCCAGCAGCTTGGAGTGGGATGAAAAACTGTTTTTT.

Comment on this clonotype: A much larger clone differs from this one at a single base, so this may be a read error. The rearrangement links TRBV7-8 to TRBJ2-2; D is perhaps TRBD1 (5 bases). This CDR3 comprises 15 residues. Per the germline V gene, CDR1 is SGHVS and CDR2 is FQNEAQ. CDR3: CASSLDRLNNGELFF. For the CDR3, the DNA is TGTGCCAGCAGCTTAGACAGGTTAAACAACGGGGAGCTGTTTTTT.

Ten or more counts support this clonotype. This chain uses TRBV12-3 or TRBV12-4 with TRBJ2-1, with 8 bases lining up with TRBD1. The CDR3 sequence is 14 residues long. The J segment lost 6 bases and the V segment lost 6 bases, leaving 7 bases of the junction unmatched. As DNA, the CDR3 is TGTGCCAGCAGGGGACAGGACAGTGGCAATGAGCAGTTCTTC. It codes for CASRGQDSGNEQFF.

In its sample, this clonotype was seen many times. The chain recombines TRBV12-3 or TRBV12-4 with TRBJ1-4, with 10 nucleotides matching TRBD1. There are 17 residues in the CDR3. The V gene end was trimmed by 2 bases and the J gene end by 7 bases; junction bases not matched to a gene: 10. The CDR3 reads CASSLKDRGLEGEKLFF. The CDR3 DNA sequence: TGTGCCAGCAGTTTAAAAGACAGGGGGCTAGAGGGTGAAAAACTGTTTTTT.

In its sample, this clonotype was seen many times. The CDR3 sequence: CASSLRGDREDQPQHF. The CDR3 bases are TGTGCCAGCAGCCTAAGGGGGGACAGGGAGGATCAGCCCCAGCATTTT. This sequence joins TRBV6-5 and TRBJ1-5; 9 bases line up with TRBD1. There are 16 residues in the CDR3. Germline V CDR1 and CDR2: MNHEY, SVGAGI. The V and J ends lost 6 bases and 5 bases, in that order; junction bases with no gene match: 11.